These T cell receptor beta chains were read from a single sample in a study of T cell repertoires in cytomegalovirus infection. TCRdb recomputed calls from the reads with MiXCR, one row per CDR3 protein. The sample has fewer than 950,000 distinct CDR3 sequences; 32% are singletons. The antigens of these receptors remain unknown. The sample consisted of cultured CD8+ T cells from PBMCs, taken from culture after CMV antigen stimulation. These receptor sequences come from a human donor in good health (CMV status not recorded). Some clones in this sample may be carry-over from other donors' samples. The CDR3 runs from the conserved cysteine through the conserved F or W. The D gene is left open where the match is weak. Size values are once, few and many counts, or a class for expanded clones, and some rows have none.

>NA|TRBJ1-2|14|TRBV5-6|NA
CASSPGRGTYGYTF
TGTGCCAGCAGCCCAGGCCGGGGCACCTATGGCTACACCTTC
>TRBD2|TRBJ2-5|17|TRBV4-3|NA
CASSQDRAGGGQETQYF
TGCGCCAGCAGCCAAGATCGTGCCGGGGGGGGGCAAGAGACCCAGTACTTC
>NA|TRBJ1-1|11|TRBV7-6|few
CASSLGTMAFF
TGTGCCAGCAGCTTAGGGACAATGGCTTTCTTT
>NA|TRBJ1-2|15|TRBV7-6|NA
CASSLEAAKEDGYTF
TGTGCCAGCAGCTTAGAAGCAGCCAAGGAGGATGGCTACACCTTC
>NA|TRBJ2-5|10|TRBV7-6|NA
CASEIETQYF
TGTGCCAGCGAAATAGAGACCCAGTACTTC
>NA|TRBJ2-1|17|TRBV7-6|many
CASSLGVGRSAYNEQFF
TGTGCCAGCAGCTTAGGGGTGGGGAGGTCCGCCTACAATGAGCAGTTCTTC
>NA|TRBJ2-3|16|TRBV14|few
CASSSRSLGSTDTQYF
TGTGCCAGCAGCTCCCGCTCCCTGGGTAGCACAGATACGCAGTATTTT
>TRBD2|TRBJ2-3|16|TRBV24-1|few
CATSDLTSGGADTQYF
TGTGCCACCAGTGATTTGACTAGCGGGGGGGCAGATACGCAGTATTTT
>TRBD1|TRBJ2-7|15|TRBV19|NA
CASRITGGRPYEQYF
TGTGCCAGTAGGATCACAGGGGGGCGGCCGTACGAGCAGTACTTC
>TRBD1|TRBJ1-4|15|TRBV27|NA
CASSFRGQVNEKLFF
TGTGCCAGCAGTTTTCGGGGACAGGTTAATGAAAAACTGTTTTTT
>NA|TRBJ1-1|15|TRBV6-6|few
CASSTEIPGVTEAFF
TGTGCCAGCAGTACCGAAATTCCCGGTGTCACTGAAGCTTTCTTT
>TRBD1|TRBJ1-2|16|TRBV7-8|many
CASSLEGTGGDYGYTF
TGTGCCAGCAGCTTAGAGGGGACAGGGGGCGACTATGGCTACACCTTC
>TRBD1|TRBJ2-1|16|TRBV7-9|few
CASSPRDSLTYNEQFF
TGTGCCAGCAGCCCACGGGACAGCCTCACCTACAATGAGCAGTTCTTC
>TRBD1|TRBJ2-1|16|TRBV7-7|many
CASSSKPGQGFNEQFF
TGTGCTAGCAGCTCAAAACCGGGACAGGGGTTTAATGAGCAGTTCTTC
>TRBD1|TRBJ1-2|14|TRBV12-3/TRBV12-4|NA
CASSVATGGDGYTF
TGTGCCAGCAGTGTCGCGACAGGGGGCGATGGCTACACCTTC
>NA|TRBJ2-1|14|TRBV24-1|few
CATSDRTGYNEQFF
TGTGCCACCAGTGATCGCACAGGTTACAATGAGCAGTTCTTC